The 29 T cell receptor beta chains reported below all come from one sample, sequenced in a study of T cell changes during pregnancy in multiple sclerosis. This table comes from immunoSEQ multiplex PCR, and its TCRdb copy is limited to in-frame clones, with some not included. The sample lists approximately 54,000 clones, approximately 91% seen once, with roughly 1.2% in the top ten. The material was peripheral blood, obtained after pregnancy. The source of these receptors is a female donor in good health, enrolled as a control in a pregnancy study.

J is TRBJ2-4 and V is TRBV27; D perhaps matches TRBD2 (6 bases). Trimming left V 1 base short and J 3 bases short, with 13 bases between. In germline, CDR1 is MNHEY, CDR2 SMNVEV (reference sequence). This CDR3 comprises 16 residues. Here the CDR3 DNA reads TGTGCCAGCAGTTTATTGGGGGGAAGGGGCAAAAACATTCAGTACTTC. It translates to CASSLLGGRGKNIQYF.

In this sample, this clone turned up a few times. This chain joins TRBV10-1 and TRBJ1-1; the match to TRBD1 covers 8 bases. Germline V gives CDR1 WNHNN, CDR2 SYGVQD (reference sequence). The CDR3 contains 12 residues. Trimming removed 5 bases from V and 8 bases from J; junction bases left unmatched: 4. The CDR3 DNA follows: TGCGCCAGCAGTTCTCAGGGGGCAGAAGCTTTCTTT. This sequence encodes CASSSQGAEAFF.

The rearrangement joins TRBV28 to TRBJ1-5, with 7 bases matching TRBD1. The germline V gene has CDR1 MDHEN and CDR2 SYDVKM. This CDR3 has 15 amino acids. V was pared by 5 bases and J by 3 bases, with 7 bases of the junction left unmatched. CDR3 sequence reads: CASSPTGDYNQPQHF. The CDR3 nucleotides read TGTGCCAGCAGTCCCACAGGGGATTACAATCAGCCCCAGCATTTT.

The gene calls are TRBV6-4 and TRBJ2-3, with 7 bases lining up with TRBD2. Per the germline V gene, CDR1 is MRHNA and CDR2 is SNTAGT. This CDR3 is built from 14 residues. J lost 1 base, V lost 2 bases, and 0 bases had no gene match. The CDR3 DNA sequence: TGTGCCAGCAGTGACGCGGGGGGCACAGATACGCAGTATTTT. Amino acids: CASSDAGGTDTQYF.

This clone was recorded once. The V call is TRBV7-9, the J call TRBJ2-2; 11 bases map to TRBD2. This CDR3 has 16 amino acids. Trimming cost V 5 bases and J 2 bases; bases outside gene matches: 4. Looked up from germline, CDR1 is SEHNR and CDR2 is FQNEAQ (reference sequence). Here the CDR3 reads CASSLSGRANTGELFF. The CDR3 region has the DNA TGTGCCAGCAGCCTTAGCGGGAGGGCAAACACCGGGGAGCTGTTTTTT.

The chain recombines TRBV28 with TRBJ2-7; TRBD1 agrees at 9 bases. The J segment lost 2 bases and the V segment lost 3 bases, leaving 8 bases of the junction unmatched. The CDR3 has 16 residues. Germline values: CDR1 MDHEN, CDR2 SYDVKM. The CDR3 reads CASSFPWTGETYEQYF. CDR3 sequence (DNA): TGTGCCAGCAGTTTCCCCTGGACAGGGGAAACCTACGAGCAGTACTTC.

V gene TRBV9 combines with J gene TRBJ1-2; maybe TRBD1 (5 bases). In germline, CDR1 is SGDLS, CDR2 YYNGEE. The CDR3 has 14 residues. Trimming cost V 0 bases and J 4 bases, with 10 bases left between them. Here the CDR3 reads CASSVGQGGYGYTF. The CDR3 coding sequence is TGTGCCAGCAGCGTAGGGCAGGGTGGCTATGGCTACACCTTC.

The gene calls are TRBV5-1 and TRBJ2-5, with 8 bases matching TRBD1. CDR1 is SGHRS, CDR2 YFSETQ, per germline. CDR3 length equals 15 residues. Unmatched junction bases numbered 7, after V lost 2 bases and J lost 4 bases. The CDR3 spells CASSFLDRDSETQYF. The CDR3 DNA is TGCGCCAGCAGCTTCCTGGACAGGGATTCAGAGACCCAGTACTTC.

J is TRBJ1-2 and V is TRBV5-5, with D unclear. Between the trimmed V and J ends, which lost 3 bases and 4 bases, there was a span of 13 bases. The V gene's germline CDR1 is SGHKS and CDR2 YYEKEE (reference sequence). The CDR3 consists of 14 residues. The DNA for the CDR3 is TGTGCCAGCAGCTCCGAGGGATCAACCTATGGCTACACCTTC. The encoded protein is CASSSEGSTYGYTF.

This rearrangement joins TRBV5-4 to TRBJ2-2, with 10 bases aligning to TRBD1. The V gene end was trimmed by 9 bases and the J gene end by 7 bases; junction bases not matched to a gene: 12. Germline V lookup: CDR1 SGHNT, CDR2 YYREEE (reference sequence). CDR3 length: 15 residues. CDR3 residues: CATHDRGQVHGELFF. The CDR3 bases are TGTGCCACCCACGACAGGGGGCAGGTGCACGGGGAGCTGTTTTTT. The variable domain in full, with the rest retrieved from reference TRBV5-4 and TRBJ2-2, is ETGVTQSPTHLIKTRGQQVTLRCSSQSGHNTVSWYQQALGQGPQFIFQYYREEENGRGNFPPRFSGLQFPNYSSELNVNALELDDSALYLCATHDRGQVHGELFFGEGSRLTVL.

V is TRBV15 and J is TRBJ2-2, with TRBD2 matching over 12 bases. There are 14 residues in the CDR3. Germline loops: CDR1 LNHNV, CDR2 YYDKDF (reference sequence). J was trimmed by 6 bases and V by 7 bases; bases with no gene match: 3. The CDR3 loop is CATKGLAGPGELFF. CDR3 nucleotides: TGTGCCACCAAAGGACTAGCGGGGCCCGGGGAGCTGTTTTTT.

The rearrangement links TRBV19 to TRBJ1-1, with TRBD1 matching over 7 bases. The germline gives CDR1 LNHDA, CDR2 SQIVND (reference sequence). The CDR3 extends over 19 amino acids. V trimming: 3 bases; J trimming: 1 base; junction bases outside the gene matches: 17. The CDR3 protein is CASSMIRTGTVGTNTEAFF. CDR3 coding DNA: TGTGCCAGTAGTATGATCAGGACCGGGACAGTGGGAACGAACACTGAAGCTTTCTTT.

This chain links TRBV18 with TRBJ1-2, with D possibly matching TRBD1 (6 bases). This CDR3 region has 16 residues. Germline lookup yields CDR1 KGHSH and CDR2 LQKENI. The germline V and J ends were trimmed by 3 bases and 3 bases, with 17 bases remaining between them. This CDR3 is CASSPSGGKSYYGYTF. DNA of the CDR3: TGTGCCAGCTCACCGTCGGGGGGCAAATCATACTATGGCTACACCTTC.

The V gene is TRBV30, the J gene TRBJ2-5; TRBD1 matches 8 bases. The DNA end favors TRBJ2-7, so the J call may be wrong. Germline V gene sequence: CDR1 GTSNPN, CDR2 SVGIG (reference sequence). This CDR3 is built from 13 residues. The CDR3 spells CACDRGASYEQYF. The CDR3 DNA sequence: TGTGCCTGCGACAGGGGCGCATCCTACGAGCAGTACTTC.

This chain uses TRBV7-2 with TRBJ2-7; 8 bases line up with TRBD1. The CDR3 consists of 16 residues. Germline lookup yields CDR1 SGHTA and CDR2 FQGNSA. V lost 0 bases to trimming and J lost 3 bases; unmatched junction nucleotides: 7. CDR3: CASSLAETGVGYEQYF. CDR3 sequence (DNA): TGTGCCAGCAGCTTAGCCGAGACAGGGGTTGGCTACGAGCAGTACTTC.

The chain links TRBV29-1 to TRBJ2-1; 7 bases are shared with TRBD2. CDR3 length equals 13 residues. Trimming at V came to 5 bases and at J to 8 bases, leaving 9 bases not matched to a gene. Germline CDR1 and CDR2: SQVTM and ANQGSEA. CDR3 in DNA: TGCAGCGTTATACTGACGGGAGGCCATGAGCAGTTCTTC. This sequence encodes CSVILTGGHEQFF.

The chain has TRBV11-1 and TRBJ1-1, with 10 bases identical to TRBD1. The germline V gene has CDR1 SGHAT and CDR2 FQDESV (reference sequence). This CDR3 spans 15 amino acids. Losses at the gene ends were 5 bases for V and 14 bases for J; bases not matched to a gene: 17. The CDR3 loop is CASSIRSGTGALGFF. The CDR3 nucleotides are TGTGCCAGCAGCATTAGATCCGGGACAGGGGCCCTTGGCTTCTTT.

The chain joins TRBV4-2 to TRBJ2-7; 13 positions agree with TRBD2. The CDR3 sequence is 17 residues long. Germline V gives CDR1 LGHNA, CDR2 YNFKEQ. V was pared by 1 base and J by 6 bases, with 9 bases of the junction left unmatched. CDR3 sequence: CASSQGGLAGVVVEQYF. DNA of the CDR3: TGTGCCAGCAGCCAAGGCGGACTAGCGGGGGTCGTGGTCGAGCAGTACTTC.

The chain has TRBV9 and TRBJ2-7; TRBD2 aligns across 10 bases. The CDR3 sequence is 15 residues long. From germline, CDR1 is SGDLS and CDR2 YYNGEE. V lost 3 bases and J lost 3; bases outside the gene matches: 6. The CDR3: CASSGLAGDVYEQYF. The CDR3 DNA reads TGTGCCAGCAGCGGCCTAGCGGGAGATGTCTACGAGCAGTACTTC.

The J gene is TRBJ2-3, the V gene TRBV15, with D possibly being TRBD2 (6 bases). V was clipped by 1 base and J by 1 base, with 9 bases between them. CDR1 LNHNV and CDR2 YYDKDF come from the germline V gene (reference sequence). This CDR3 has 15 amino acids. CDR3 protein: CATSRAGVRTDTQYF. The CDR3 region has the DNA TGTGCCACCAGCAGAGCGGGGGTGCGCACAGATACGCAGTATTTT.

Comments on this clone: Additional DNA sequences in this sample encode the identical CDR3. This chain links TRBV6-5 with TRBJ2-1; D is possibly TRBD2 (5 bases). Trimming left V 0 bases short and J 1 base short, with 10 bases between. The CDR3 totals 16 residues. CDR1 is MNHEY and CDR2 is SVGAGI in the germline V gene. CDR3 in DNA: TGTGCCAGCAGTTACTCTAGGACTGGATCCTACAATGAGCAGTTCTTC. As protein: CASSYSRTGSYNEQFF.

V and J are TRBV19 and TRBJ2-5; 8 positions match TRBD2. Germline values: CDR1 LNHDA, CDR2 SQIVND (reference sequence). The CDR3 spans 16 residues. V shed 4 bases, J shed 4 bases, and the junction held 11 bases outside the gene matches. CDR3 amino acids: CASSTALPGGRETQYF. The CDR3 DNA reads TGTGCCAGTAGTACCGCCCTACCGGGGGGGCGAGAGACCCAGTACTTC.

The chain couples TRBV5-1 to TRBJ2-6; 13 bases map to TRBD2. This CDR3 is built from 18 residues. Germline V CDR1 and CDR2: SGHRS, YFSETQ. Trimming took 4 bases from V and 0 from J; bases not matched to a gene: 4. The CDR3 sequence: CASSPRTSGSSGANVLTF. The CDR3 region has the DNA TGCGCCAGCAGCCCGAGGACTAGCGGGAGCTCTGGGGCCAACGTCCTGACTTTC. Full variable domain (outside the CDR3, taken from reference TRBV5-1 and TRBJ2-6): KAGVTQTPRYLIKTRGQQVTLSCSPISGHRSVSWYQQTPGQGLQFLFEYFSETQRNKGNFPGRFSGRQFSNSRSEMNVSTLELGDSALYLCASSPRTSGSSGANVLTFGAGSRLTVL.

V gene TRBV7-6 combines with J gene TRBJ2-3, with D possibly matching TRBD2 (6 bases). The CDR3 covers 15 residues. V lost 2 bases, J lost 5 bases, and 14 bases lay in between. The germline CDR1 and CDR2 sequences are SGHVS and FNYEAQ. The CDR3 loop reads CASSLLAGRGDTQYF. The CDR3 nucleotides are TGTGCCAGCAGCTTACTCGCGGGGCGAGGAGATACGCAGTATTTT.

This clone is a singleton in its sample. The chain carries TRBV5-1 and TRBJ2-4, with 7 bases aligning to TRBD1. This CDR3 has 16 residues. J lost 0 bases, V lost 0 bases, and 3 bases had no gene match. Germline V lookup: CDR1 SGHRS, CDR2 YFSETQ. CDR3 loop: CASSLGGTEAKNIQYF. The CDR3 region has the DNA TGCGCCAGCAGCTTGGGAGGGACAGAAGCCAAAAACATTCAGTACTTC. Together with reference TRBV5-1 and TRBJ2-4, the CDR3 gives the full variable domain: KAGVTQTPRYLIKTRGQQVTLSCSPISGHRSVSWYQQTPGQGLQFLFEYFSETQRNKGNFPGRFSGRQFSNSRSEMNVSTLELGDSALYLCASSLGGTEAKNIQYFGAGTRLSVL.

This chain's CDR3 is CAWSPGLVIYEQFF. Here the CDR3 DNA reads TGTGCCTGGAGTCCAGGACTAGTAATTTATGAGCAGTTCTTC. V is TRBV30 and J is TRBJ2-1, with 7 bases identical to TRBD2. Germline V lookup: CDR1 GTSNPN, CDR2 SVGIG (reference sequence). V lost 2 bases and J lost 8; bases outside the gene matches: 9. CDR3 size: 14 residues.

The rearrangement uses TRBV19 and TRBJ1-1; D possibly corresponds to TRBD1 (5 bases). The germline V and J ends were trimmed by 3 bases and 5 bases, with 16 bases remaining between them. The CDR3 consists of 15 residues. Germline V CDR1 and CDR2: LNHDA, SQIVND (reference sequence). CDR3: CASSIDSPSRTEAFF. The CDR3 DNA sequence: TGTGCCAGTAGTATTGACAGCCCCTCGAGGACTGAAGCTTTCTTT.

The chain recombines TRBV20-1 with TRBJ1-1; D gene ambiguous. Germline V gene sequence: CDR1 DFQATT, CDR2 SNEGSKA (reference sequence). CDR3 size: 11 residues. The CDR3 region is CLGGGNTEAFF. Written as DNA, the CDR3 is TGCCTTGGTGGAGGAAACACTGAAGCTTTCTTT.

The CDR3 spells CASSLLVGNTIYF. CDR3 DNA sequence: TGTGCCAGCAGCTTGTTAGTGGGAAACACCATATATTTT. The V gene is TRBV5-5, the J gene TRBJ1-3; no reliable D call. Germline V CDR1 and CDR2: SGHKS, YYEKEE (reference sequence). The CDR3 is 13 amino acids. The V gene lost 1 base and the J gene lost 4 bases, with 6 bases spanning the gap.